These 10 T cell receptor beta chains were sequenced from one sample in a study of tumor-infiltrating lymphocytes in primary liver carcinoma (TCRdb year 2017). Total RNA and DNA were co-extracted without cell sorting from roughly 20-30 mg of bulk tissue using the AllPrep DNA/RNA mini kit. Sequencing was carried out with an Illumina HiSeq 2500. Using a constant-region primer and ProtoScript II reverse transcriptase, TCRbeta-specific cDNA was reverse-transcribed from approximately 0.5 ug total RNA. The TCRbeta libraries were prepared through three rounds of nested multiplex PCR following a slightly modified ARM-PCR procedure. Each of the first two PCR rounds ran for 10 cycles and used multiplex TRBV1-TRBV30 forward primers together with a Cbeta reverse primer. The public reads were reprocessed in TCRdb via fastp at Q25 and MiXCR, keeping in-frame beta chains. Entries that share a CDR3 protein sequence are merged under the most common genes and DNA. The sample contains 90,000 to 150,000 distinct CDR3 sequences, around two thirds of them found a single time. The ten largest clones take up over 7.5% of the sample.

The sequencing sample was made of tumor-adjacent normal liver tissue. All receptors derive from an older woman with primary liver carcinoma and hepatitis B virus infection.

With regard to this clonotype: In this CDR3 the conserved last residue, phenylalanine or tryptophan, is missing, so a read error is likely. This chain joins TRBV10-3 and TRBJ2-1; D gene unclear. This CDR3 comprises 14 residues. The ends were cut back, 10 bases at V and 0 bases at J, with 13 bases in the middle. The germline CDR1 and CDR2 sequences are ENHRY and SYGVKD. The CDR3 nucleotides read TGTGCCACCCGAATTCAAAGCTCCTACAATGAGCAGTTCTCC. This sequence encodes CATRIQSSYNEQFS.

A note on this clonotype: One junction end does not reproduce the germline sequence, and a read error may be involved. This sequence joins TRBV5-4 and TRBJ1-5; D is unresolved. The V gene's germline CDR1 is SGHNT and CDR2 YYREEE (reference sequence). This CDR3 contains 14 residues. DNA of the CDR3: TGCGCCAGCAGCTTGGGTGGAAACAATCAGCCCCAGCATTTT. Translated, it gives CASSLGGNNQPQHF.

A note on this clonotype: Its ends do not fully match the called genes, so a read error is possible. This rearrangement joins TRBV12-3 or TRBV12-4 to TRBJ1-2; D is perhaps TRBD1 (5 bases). This CDR3 is built from 15 residues. CDR3 sequence reads: CACSTQGRAVYGYTF. The CDR3 region has the DNA TGTGCCTGCAGTACCCAGGGCAGGGCCGTCTATGGCTATACCTTC.

The CDR3 loop reads CASSLLPGHEQFF. CDR3 nucleotides: TGTGCCAGCAGTTTATTACCGGGGCATGAGCAGTTCTTC. The gene calls are TRBV28 and TRBJ2-1; possibly TRBD1 or TRBD2 for D (5 bases each). Per the germline V gene, CDR1 is MDHEN and CDR2 is SYDVKM. The CDR3 loop spans 13 amino acids. V lost 1 base and J 8 bases, leaving 9 bases between the germline ends.

About this clonotype itself: A much larger clone sits a single nucleotide away, making a read error possible. The CDR3 end shows no conserved phenylalanine or tryptophan, and so a read error is likely. The chain couples TRBV28 to TRBJ1-2; possibly TRBD1 for D (6 bases). Germline-derived CDR1 and CDR2 are MDHEN and SYDVKM. CDR3 length: 14 amino acids. V lost 3 bases, J lost 4 bases, and 12 bases lay in between. The CDR3 is CASSFGQGFYGYTL. In DNA form, the CDR3 reads TGTGCCAGCAGTTTTGGGCAGGGGTTCTATGGCTACACCTTG.

This clonotype was observed at least ten times. The chain employs TRBV7-8 and TRBJ1-5; D gene ambiguous. Germline V gene lookup returns CDR1 SGHVS and CDR2 FQNEAQ. V lost 1 base and J 1 base, leaving 11 bases between the germline ends. This CDR3 region has 16 residues. The CDR3 is CASSLVRSQSNQPQHF. The CDR3 nucleotides read TGTGCCAGCAGCTTAGTAAGATCACAGAGCAATCAGCCCCAGCATTTT.

A note on this clonotype: A junction boundary mismatches the germline segment, possibly from a read error. This chain uses TRBV11-3 with TRBJ2-3; possibly TRBD1 for D (6 bases). Germline values: CDR1 SGHNT, CDR2 YENEEA. The CDR3 is made up of 15 amino acids. The CDR3: CTSSSTLGAADTQYF. The DNA of the CDR3 is TGCACCAGCAGCTCCACCCTGGGGGCAGCAGATACACAGTATTTT.

As concerns this clonotype: This may be a read error, as it is one base from a much larger clone. The chain combines TRBV28 with TRBJ2-5; the match to TRBD1 covers 7 bases. Trimming at V came to 7 bases and at J to 4 bases, leaving 9 bases not matched to a gene. Germline V gives CDR1 MDHEN, CDR2 SYDVKM. This CDR3 has 14 amino acids. CDR3 sequence: CASTTDRAGETQYF. CDR3 coding DNA: TGTGCCAGCACGACCGACAGGGCCGGAGAGACCCAGTACTTC.

The chain carries TRBV12-3 or TRBV12-4 and TRBJ1-2; D ambiguous. The CDR3 runs 13 residues. Trimming pared 7 bases from V and 4 bases from J, leaving 13 bases between. The CDR3 bases are TGTGCCAGCACCACGGTGTGGAGCTATGGCTACACCTTC. Its protein product is CASTTVWSYGYTF.

About this clonotype itself: This may stem from a read error, because a much larger clone lies one nucleotide away. The chain employs TRBV28 and TRBJ1-1; D gene unclear. This CDR3 comprises 14 residues. Germline V CDR1 and CDR2: MDHEN, SYDVKM. Trimming pared 10 bases from V and 9 bases from J, leaving 24 bases between. The DNA for the CDR3 is TGTGCCACCAGACTCCCCGGGATAGTTGGGCAAGCTTTCTTT. Translating gives CATRLPGIVGQAFF. Combining the CDR3 with reference TRBV28 and TRBJ1-1 gives the whole variable domain DVKVTQSSRYLVKRTGEKVFLECVQDMDHENMFWYRQDPGLGLRLIYFSYDVKMKEKGDIPEGYSVSREKKERFSLILESASTNQTSMYLCATRLPGIVGQAFFGQGTRLTVV.